These 6 T cell receptor beta chains originate from one sample sequenced in a study of cytomegalovirus exposure and HLA in healthy donors. The PCR was carried out with 60 Vbeta primers and 13 Jbeta primers. Profiling relied on immunoSEQ multiplex PCR, and the TCRdb table lists in-frame clones only, not all of them. The sample lists under 200,000 clones; roughly 80% were seen once. The specimen sequenced was PBMCs. The source is a human donor in good health.

The J gene is TRBJ1-6, the V gene TRBV6-5; 7 nucleotides match TRBD1. V lost 3 bases to trimming and J lost 15 bases; unmatched junction nucleotides: 14. This CDR3 is 15 amino acids long. Looked up from germline, CDR1 is MNHEY and CDR2 is SVGAGI. DNA for the CDR3: TGTGCCAGCAGTTATTACAGGGGTCCGGGTTTTCGCCTCCACTTT. It codes for CASSYYRGPGFRLHF.

This sequence joins TRBV20-1 and TRBJ1-2; a weak D match, TRBD1 (6 bases). This CDR3 spans 11 amino acids. Trimming cost V 5 bases and J 9 bases, with 13 bases left between them. Germline CDR1 is DFQATT and CDR2 is SNEGSKA (reference sequence). The CDR3 is CSAQYRASYTF. CDR3 DNA sequence: TGCAGTGCTCAATACAGGGCTAGCTACACCTTC.

The chain is built from TRBV11-3 and TRBJ2-3, with a tentative D call TRBD2 (6 bases). Trimming removed 5 bases from V and 1 base from J, with 16 bases in between. CDR3 length: 16 amino acids. Germline assignment: CDR1 SGHNT and CDR2 YENEEA. For the CDR3, the DNA is TGTGCCAGCAGCAGGATCGGCTCGGGGGGCACAGATACGCAGTATTTT. This codes for CASSRIGSGGTDTQYF.

This chain uses TRBV7-2 with TRBJ2-2, with D tentatively TRBD2 (5 bases). V lost 3 bases to trimming and J lost 14 bases, with 16 bases between them. The CDR3 consists of 13 residues. CDR1 is SGHTA and CDR2 is FQGNSA in the germline V gene. The CDR3 loop is CASSFSEGGKLFF. The CDR3 DNA is TGTGCCAGCAGCTTTTCAGAAGGAGGTAAACTGTTTTTT.

The V gene is TRBV25-1, the J gene TRBJ1-1; TRBD1 matches 10 bases. Germline CDR1 and CDR2: MGHDK and SYGVNS. The CDR3 has 15 residues. Trimming cost V 3 bases and J 6 bases; bases outside gene matches: 7. CDR3 sequence reads: CASSDPGQGFSEAFF. The CDR3 DNA reads TGTGCCAGCAGTGACCCGGGACAGGGGTTCTCTGAAGCTTTCTTT.

The CDR3 sequence: CASRQGYGYTF. The CDR3 DNA is TGTGCCAGCAGACAGGGGTATGGCTACACCTTC. The rearrangement uses TRBV9 and TRBJ1-2, with 7 nucleotides matching TRBD1. Unmatched junction bases numbered 0, after V lost 5 bases and J lost 5 bases. In germline, CDR1 is SGDLS, CDR2 YYNGEE. The CDR3 loop spans 11 amino acids.